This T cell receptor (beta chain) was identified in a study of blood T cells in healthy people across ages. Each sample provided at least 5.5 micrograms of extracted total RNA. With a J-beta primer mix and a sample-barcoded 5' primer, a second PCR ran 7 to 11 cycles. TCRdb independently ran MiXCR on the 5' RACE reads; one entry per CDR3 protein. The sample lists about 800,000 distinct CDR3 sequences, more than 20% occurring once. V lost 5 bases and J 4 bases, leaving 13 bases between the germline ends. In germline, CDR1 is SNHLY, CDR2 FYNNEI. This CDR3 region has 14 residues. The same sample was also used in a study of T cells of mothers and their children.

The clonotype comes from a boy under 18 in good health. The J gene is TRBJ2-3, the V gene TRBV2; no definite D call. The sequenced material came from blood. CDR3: CASSPAHTSDTQYF. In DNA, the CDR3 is TGTGCCAGCAGTCCGGCCCACACCTCAGATACGCAGTATTTT.